This TCR beta chain is drawn from a study of T-cell reconstitution after alpha-beta-depleted transplantation in children. In this sample, this clonotype turned up a few times. Antigen specificity is unknown. The authors prepared the TCRbeta library with unique molecular identifiers. One entry per CDR3 protein results from TCRdb running MiXCR on the PCR reads. There are 250,000 to 400,000 distinct CDR3 sequences in the sample; 20% to 30% occur only once, and 11% lies in the top ten. Regarding the study as a whole: Surviving recipient T cells and thymic progenitors produced the high day-60 TCRbeta diversity seen in some patients. About two months after transplant, alpha-beta T cells reportedly came from several hundred expanded graft clones.

The V end was cut by 2 bases, the J end by 0 bases, with 8 bases between. CDR1 LNHDA and CDR2 SQIVND come from the germline V gene (reference sequence). The CDR3 spans 15 residues. This clonotype was obtained from a male patient younger than 18 who had a stem cell transplant for acute lymphoblastic leukemia, so the T cells may come from the graft donor. V usage is TRBV19 and J usage is TRBJ1-5; no clear D. Sequences were derived from PBMCs, mostly from graft donor cells, sampled 180 days after TCRalphabeta/CD19-depleted stem cell transplant. The DNA of the CDR3 is TGTGCCAGTAGTATATCCAGCTATAGCAATCAGCCCCAGCATTTT. Amino acid sequence: CASSISSYSNQPQHF.